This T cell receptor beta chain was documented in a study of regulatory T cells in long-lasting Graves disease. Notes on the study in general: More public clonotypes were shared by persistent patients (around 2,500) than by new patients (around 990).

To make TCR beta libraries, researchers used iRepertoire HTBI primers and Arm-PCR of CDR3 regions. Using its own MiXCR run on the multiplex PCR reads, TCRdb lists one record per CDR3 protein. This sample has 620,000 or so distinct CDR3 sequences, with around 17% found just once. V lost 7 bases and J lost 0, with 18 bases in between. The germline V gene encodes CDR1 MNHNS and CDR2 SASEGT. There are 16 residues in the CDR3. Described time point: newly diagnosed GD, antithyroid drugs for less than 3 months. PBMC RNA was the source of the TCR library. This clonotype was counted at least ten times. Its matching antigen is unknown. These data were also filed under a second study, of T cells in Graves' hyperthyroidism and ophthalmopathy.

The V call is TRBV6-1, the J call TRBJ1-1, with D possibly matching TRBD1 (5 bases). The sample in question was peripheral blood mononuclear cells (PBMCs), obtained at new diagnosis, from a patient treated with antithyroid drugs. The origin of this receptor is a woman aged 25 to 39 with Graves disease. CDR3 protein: CASTGREINMNTEAFF. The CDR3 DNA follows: TGTGCCAGCACCGGCAGGGAAATAAATATGAACACTGAAGCTTTCTTT.